This T cell receptor beta chain was captured in a study of blood T cell repertoires in COVID-19. Study details: Italy, Spain and the United States were the sources of the convalescent and acute COVID-19 samples.

The germline gives CDR1 SGHVS, CDR2 FQNEAQ. The CDR3 has 15 amino acids. Trimming pared 2 bases from V and 0 bases from J, leaving 8 bases between. This table comes from immunoSEQ multiplex PCR, and its TCRdb copy is limited to in-frame clones, with some not included. The repertoire holds 100,000 to 150,000 clones, with about 91% as singletons. The sequenced material came from peripheral blood. This chain connects TRBV7-8 to TRBJ1-3, with D unclear. The TCR comes from a man in his forties or fifties with acute or convalescent COVID-19. The CDR3 DNA reads TGTGCCAGCAGCTTACTAGTATCCTCTGGAAACACCATATATTTT. Residues: CASSLLVSSGNTIYF.